This T cell receptor beta chain appears in the sequencing data of a study of shared clonotypes between healthy human individuals. Whole-study findings and limits: Only a few donors were included, so the genetic and exposure-history diversity represented was limited. Researchers sampled blood only, noting tissue repertoires likely differ. A handful of donors had around 5% of their naive CD4 clonotypes in common.

Comment on this clone: Its target is not known.

Germline loops: CDR1 SGHAT, CDR2 FQNNGV. V was pared by 3 bases and J by 6 bases, with 5 bases between. The CDR3 is 11 residues long. Using immunoSEQ multiplex PCR, the repertoire was profiled, and TCRdb retains in-frame clones only, with some absent. The profile covers 1.6 million or so clones, with around 97% appearing a single time and approximately 1% taken by the ten largest. The receptor's source is a man aged 30 to 45 in good health. Specimen: naive CD4+ T cells sorted from blood. Indicated subset: CD45RA+ positively selected. The genes are TRBV11-2 and TRBJ2-5, with unresolved D. The CDR3 here is CASSLLQTQYF. CDR3 coding DNA: TGTGCCAGCAGCTTGCTGCAGACCCAGTACTTC.